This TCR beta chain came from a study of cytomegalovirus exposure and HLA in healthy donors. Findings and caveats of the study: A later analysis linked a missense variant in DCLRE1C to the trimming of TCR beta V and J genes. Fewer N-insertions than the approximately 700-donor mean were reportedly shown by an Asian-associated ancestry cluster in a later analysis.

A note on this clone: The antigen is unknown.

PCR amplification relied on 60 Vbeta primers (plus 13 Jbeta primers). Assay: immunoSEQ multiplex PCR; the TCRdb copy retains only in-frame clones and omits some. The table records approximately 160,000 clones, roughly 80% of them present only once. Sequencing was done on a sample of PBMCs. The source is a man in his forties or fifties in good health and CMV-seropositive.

DNA of the CDR3: TGCAGCGCTAGCTACAATGAGCAGTTCTTC. Protein product: CSASYNEQFF. J is TRBJ2-1 and V is TRBV29-1; D unclear. The CDR3 has 10 amino acids. The ends were cut back, 7 bases at V and 3 bases at J, with 4 bases in the middle. Germline CDR1 reads SQVTM; CDR2 reads ANQGSEA.